This T cell receptor (beta chain) comes out of a study of post-analysis software for immune sequencing data. Study results and limitations: Patients used about 5 TRBV segments, including TRBV5-6, TRBV5-1 and TRBV20-1, more often than controls. Among multiple sclerosis patients, normalized Chao1 diversity was significantly below that of controls. By F measure, samples from a shared preparation batch strongly co-clustered.

This clonotype appeared many times. The antigen is unknown. V gave up 6 bases and J gave up 2 bases, with 11 bases separating them. The CDR3 has 14 amino acids. From germline, CDR1 is MNHEY and CDR2 SVGAGI. Sequencing libraries made from TCR beta cDNA carried unique molecular identifiers. With about 1 to 11 million T cells as the source, a few hundred thousand cDNA molecules resulted. One entry per CDR3 protein results from TCRdb running MiXCR on the PCR reads. The sample yields some 370,000 distinct CDR3 sequences, less than 40% seen once. The receptor comes from a girl under 18 with multiple sclerosis. This chain connects TRBV6-5 to TRBJ1-5; possible D gene TRBD1, 6 bases. Sequenced: blood. The CDR3 loop is CASSRGQGNQPQHF. CDR3 sequence (DNA): TGTGCCAGCAGCCGGGGGCAAGGCAATCAGCCCCAGCATTTT.